This TCR beta chain was identified in a study of cytomegalovirus exposure and HLA in healthy donors (dated by TCRdb to about 2017). Looking at the study overall: A later analysis indicated that the 130 or so validation repertoires were generated on the platform also employed for the 650 to 850 repertoires of the first cohort. The study was designed to test whether signatures of past pathogen exposure could be identified by cataloging public T cell receptors. Along with the approximately 670-subject first cohort, a separate validation cohort of about 110 different subjects was used. The study combined high-throughput TCR immunosequencing, statistical association of individual TCRs with disease status, and machine learning to predict cytomegalovirus infection status. Beyond this particular receptor, the publication reports: A later analysis found that TCRs clustered in the first cohort also tended to co-occur in the 120 validation repertoires, with roughly 95% of cluster scores above 0. Most TCR sequences were observed very rarely across donors, whereas some public TCRs were present in many individuals. The authors suggested that the approach could potentially be generalized to other disease states and immunological phenotypes. In both the original and validation cohorts, the classifier was reported to diagnose cytomegalovirus status with high specificity and sensitivity. A few of the identified cytomegalovirus-associated TCR beta chains were confirmed in vitro to be specific for cytomegalovirus antigens. All 120 or so repertoires were used to score co-occurrence in the validation cohort in a later analysis, because that analysis had no HLA typing for the cohort. The study listed 150 to 200 TCR beta chains as associated with cytomegalovirus.

Library preparation was by the immunoSEQ multiplex PCR assay. The authors' analysis ran thus. To diagnose cytomegalovirus status from the catalog of TCR beta chain sequences, a statistical classification framework was built. Held by TCRdb, this immuneACCESS table contains in-frame sequences only and omits some clones. Under half of the omission traces to an unresolved V gene where checked; the cause of the rest is unknown. That table is the source of V, J and clone size, and D and trimming were worked out from the DNA. For this sample there are approximately 300,000 clones; approximately 90% appear just once. Jointly, the top ten make up approximately 1% of the sample. This clone was seen a single time. Its specific antigen is unknown. No much larger clone is present one base from it, and per-base qualities are unavailable. The germline V gene (reference sequence) yields MNHEY for CDR1 and SMNVEV for CDR2. The CDR3, from cysteine to phenylalanine, totals 15 residues. Left in the record is the CDR3 DNA by itself, 45 bases read in frame from the first base. The junction shows trimming of 2 bases on V and 0 bases on J, plus 9 bases between the germline ends.

The donors belonged to the validation cohort of over a hundred subjects, which was separate from the roughly 700-subject first cohort. The origin of this receptor is a woman aged 30 to 39 in good health and CMV-seropositive. The sequence links TRBV27 to TRBJ2-3; D gene: possibly TRBD2, on 6 matching bases. The sample comprised PBMCs. In nucleotide form, the sequence is TGTGCCAGCAGTTTACTCCGGGGGAGCACAGATACGCAGTATTTT. This yields the protein CASSLLRGSTDTQYF.